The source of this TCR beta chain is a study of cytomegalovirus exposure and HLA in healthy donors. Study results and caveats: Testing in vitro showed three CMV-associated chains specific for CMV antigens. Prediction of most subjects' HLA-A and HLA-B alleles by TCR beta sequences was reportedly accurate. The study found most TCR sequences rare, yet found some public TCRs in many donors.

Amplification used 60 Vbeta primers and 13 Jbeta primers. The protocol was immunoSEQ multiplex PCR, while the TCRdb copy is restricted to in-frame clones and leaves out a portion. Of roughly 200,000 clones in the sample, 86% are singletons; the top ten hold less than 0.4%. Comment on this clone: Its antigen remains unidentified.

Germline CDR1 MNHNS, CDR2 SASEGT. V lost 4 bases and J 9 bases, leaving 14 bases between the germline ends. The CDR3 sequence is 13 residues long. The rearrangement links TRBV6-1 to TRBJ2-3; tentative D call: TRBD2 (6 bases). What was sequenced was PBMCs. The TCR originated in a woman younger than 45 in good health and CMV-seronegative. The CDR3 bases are TGTGCCAGCAGTGGGGACTTACGAGGGACGCAGTATTTT. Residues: CASSGDLRGTQYF.